Detailed here is one TCR beta chain. The entry originates in a study of blood T cell repertoires in COVID-19. About the research overall: Samples came from the United States, Italy and Spain, spanning acute and convalescent COVID-19. PBMCs, B-cell-depleted T cells, or T cells provided the cDNA or gDNA that made up the material.

V was clipped by 2 bases and J by 3 bases, with 13 bases between them. Germline V CDR1 and CDR2: SGHNT, YENEEA. The CDR3 loop spans 15 amino acids. Study processing details: Amplification of reference gene primers provided the estimated nucleated cell counts. Only in-frame clones appear in the TCRdb table, and some are missing; sequencing was by immunoSEQ multiplex PCR. D and trimming come from the DNA, and the V and J calls and clone size come from that table. The sample lists 90,000 to 150,000 clones, 77% seen once, with roughly 7.3% in the top ten. The chain couples TRBV11-3 to TRBJ2-5; tentative D call: TRBD2 (5 bases). Sample: peripheral blood. The source is a human donor in a cohort sampled during active COVID-19. CDR3 DNA sequence: TGTGCCAGCAGCTTACGTCGGGGAATGGAAGAGACCCAGTACTTC. Protein product: CASSLRRGMEETQYF.